This T cell receptor beta chain was recorded in a study of OX40 agonist ivuxolimab in advanced cancers. Study-wide background: Patients received ivuxolimab, an intravenous treatment, every 2 weeks at 0.01 to 10 mg/kg. Males comprised approximately 81% of the group, whose mean age was approximately 60 years (range roughly 20 to 90).

The CDR3 is 15 residues long. Trimming stripped 1 base from V and 0 bases from J, with 7 bases between. CDR1 MNHEY and CDR2 SMNVEV come from the germline V gene (reference sequence). Profiled with immunoSEQ multiplex PCR; TCRdb holds only in-frame clones, not every one. The repertoire includes about 41,000 clones, around 88% of them detected once, and over 20% sits in the top ten. Patients with a history of autoimmune disease or on systemic immunosuppression were excluded. The origin of this receptor is an adult with an advanced solid tumor such as melanoma, head and neck, liver or kidney cancer. The rearrangement links TRBV27 to TRBJ2-1; D remains ambiguous. The starting material was CD4+ or CD8+ T cells sorted from blood, obtained in a trial of the OX40 agonist ivuxolimab. CDR3 nucleotide sequence: TGTGCCAGCAGTTTATACGTGAGCTCCTACAATGAGCAGTTCTTC. Amino acid sequence: CASSLYVSSYNEQFF.